The rows below give T cell receptor beta chains drawn from one sample of a study of cytomegalovirus exposure and HLA in healthy donors. Here immunoSEQ multiplex PCR was the method, and the copy in TCRdb shows in-frame clones only, minus some. With tens of thousands of clones in the sample, the ten largest clones hold 0.45% to 0.7%. Sample: PBMCs. All receptors derive from a man in his fifties in good health and CMV-seronegative. CDR3s include the opening cysteine and the closing phenylalanine or tryptophan. D genes are given only for firm matches.

>TRBJ2-5|TRBV11-2|TRBD2
CASSLGLAGGAPVETQYF
TGTGCCAGCAGCTTAGGGTTAGCGGGGGGGGCTCCGGTAGAGACCCAGTACTTC
>TRBJ2-5|TRBV6-1|NA
CASIYSGYQETQYF
TGTGCCAGCATATACAGCGGGTACCAAGAGACCCAGTACTTC
>TRBJ1-1|TRBV7-2|NA
CASSLGGGLNTEAFF
TGTGCCAGCAGCTTAGGGGGGGGACTGAACACTGAAGCTTTCTTT
>TRBJ2-7|TRBV28|TRBD1
CASNQAGTGPYEQYF
TGTGCCAGCAACCAAGCCGGGACAGGCCCCTACGAGCAGTACTTC
>TRBJ2-7|TRBV5-1|NA
CASSLVGENYEQYF
TGCGCCAGCAGCTTGGTCGGGGAGAACTACGAGCAGTACTTC
>TRBJ1-5|TRBV6-5|NA
CASSYSLSQPQHF
TGTGCCAGCAGTTACTCTCTAAGTCAGCCCCAGCATTTT
>TRBJ2-2|TRBV2|NA
CASSEGAGGELFF
TGTGCCAGCAGTGAAGGGGCGGGCGGGGAGCTGTTTTTT
>TRBJ2-7|TRBV7-9|TRBD1
CASSLRDSYYEQYF
TGTGCCAGCAGTCTCCGGGACAGCTACTACGAGCAGTACTTC
>TRBJ2-1|TRBV9|TRBD1
CASSLRQGRNEQFF
TGTGCCAGCAGCCTCCGACAGGGCCGGAATGAGCAGTTCTTC
>TRBJ2-1|TRBV7-9|TRBD2
CASSSSGGGANEQFF
TGTGCCAGCAGCTCCTCTGGCGGGGGGGCCAATGAGCAGTTCTTC
>TRBJ2-5|TRBV5-5|NA
CASSLAVEFGTQYF
TGTGCCAGCAGCTTGGCGGTAGAGTTCGGGACCCAGTACTTC
>TRBJ2-5|TRBV5-4|NA
CASTPQGIHETQYF
TGTGCCAGCACCCCGCAGGGGATCCATGAGACCCAGTACTTC
>TRBJ1-5|TRBV18|TRBD1
CASRPGTGINQPQHF
TGTGCCAGCCGACCCGGGACAGGGATTAATCAGCCCCAGCATTTT
>TRBJ1-6|TRBV28|TRBD1
CASSLLGTGTYNSPLHF
TGTGCCAGCAGTTTACTTGGGACAGGGACTTATAATTCACCCCTCCACTTT
>TRBJ2-3|TRBV2|TRBD1
CASTLPRTGDRTDTQYF
TGTGCCAGCACCCTTCCCCGAACAGGGGATCGCACAGATACGCAGTATTTT
>TRBJ2-6|TRBV6-5|NA
CASSYTGFGGANVLTF
TGTGCCAGCAGTTACACCGGGTTCGGTGGGGCCAACGTCCTGACTTTC
>TRBJ1-3|TRBV10-3|NA
CAISESQGRDTIYF
TGTGCCATCAGTGAGTCACAGGGTCGGGACACCATATATTTT
>TRBJ1-5|TRBV27|TRBD1
CASRPWTGAFQPQHF
TGTGCCAGCAGGCCGTGGACAGGGGCGTTTCAGCCCCAGCATTTT
>TRBJ2-6|TRBV18|NA
CASSFRGNSGANVLTF
TGTGCCAGCTCGTTCCGGGGGAACTCTGGGGCCAACGTCCTGACTTTC
>TRBJ1-1|TRBV5-1|NA
CASSGTRGNTEAFF
TGCGCCAGCAGCGGAACCAGGGGGAACACTGAAGCTTTCTTT
>TRBJ2-7|TRBV7-9|TRBD2
CASSSGGASYEQYF
TGTGCCAGCAGTTCGGGGGGGGCGTCCTACGAGCAGTACTTC
>TRBJ1-2|TRBV6-5|NA
CASSNDRNYGYTF
TGTGCCAGCAGTAACGACAGGAACTATGGCTACACCTTC
>TRBJ2-7|TRBV7-2|NA
CASSLVPYYEQYF
TGTGCCAGCAGCTTAGTCCCTTACTACGAGCAGTACTTC
>TRBJ2-2|TRBV13|NA
CASSLEAGVNTGELFF
TGTGCCAGCAGCTTAGAGGCAGGGGTTAACACCGGGGAGCTGTTTTTT
>TRBJ1-5|TRBV6-5|NA
CASSYSTAPGQPQHF
TGTGCCAGCAGTTACTCGACAGCCCCAGGCCAGCCTCAGCATTTT
>TRBJ1-5|TRBV18|NA
CASSPAGSDNQPQHF
TGTGCCAGCTCACCCGCAGGCAGTGACAATCAGCCCCAGCATTTT
>TRBJ1-2|TRBV7-2|TRBD1
CASSLRQGDGYTF
TGTGCCAGCAGCCTTCGACAGGGTGATGGCTACACCTTC
>TRBJ2-3|TRBV15|NA
CATSRDPQGSLNF
TGTGCCACCAGCAGAGATCCACAGGGAAGTCTAAATTTT
>TRBJ1-3|TRBV6-5|NA
CASRRHSSSGNTIYF
TGTGCCAGCAGGAGACACTCGAGCTCTGGAAACACCATATATTTT
>TRBJ2-7|TRBV7-2|NA
CASTLTGQKAYEQYF
TGTGCCAGCACACTAACTGGACAGAAAGCCTACGAGCAGTACTTC
>TRBJ2-7|TRBV4-1|NA
CASSQGTTGAYEQYF
TGCGCCAGCAGCCAAGGGACAACAGGAGCCTACGAGCAGTACTTC
>TRBJ2-5|TRBV15|NA
CATSRGTGGRYKTQYF
TGTGCCACCAGCAGAGGCACAGGTGGGAGGTATAAGACCCAGTACTTC
>TRBJ1-3|TRBV6-6|NA
CASSRSIRSSGNTIYF
TGTGCCAGCAGTCGGTCTATCCGAAGCTCGGGAAACACCATATATTTT
>TRBJ1-6|TRBV28|TRBD1
CASSYGQGVDNSPLHF
TGTGCCAGCAGTTATGGACAGGGGGTGGATAATTCACCCCTCCACTTT
>TRBJ1-5|TRBV7-8|TRBD1
CASRENRGSGNQPQHF
TGTGCCAGCAGGGAAAACAGGGGATCGGGCAATCAGCCCCAGCATTTT
>TRBJ1-2|TRBV28|NA
CASSGEGGLNYGYTF
TGTGCCAGCAGTGGGGAGGGGGGGCTTAACTATGGCTACACCTTC
>TRBJ1-2|TRBV18|TRBD1
CASSPREGQGFYGYTF
TGTGCCAGCTCACCTAGAGAAGGACAGGGCTTTTATGGCTACACCTTC
>TRBJ1-5|TRBV5-8|NA
CASSLTGSDQPQHF
TGTGCCAGCAGCTTGACAGGGTCGGATCAGCCCCAGCATTTT
>TRBJ1-2|TRBV7-6|TRBD1
CASSRTGDGYTF
TGTGCCAGCAGCAGGACAGGGGATGGCTACACCTTC
>TRBJ1-2|TRBV6-5|TRBD1
CATRGSGTAYGYTF
TGTGCCACTAGGGGCTCCGGGACAGCCTATGGCTACACCTTC
>TRBJ1-1|TRBV5-4|NA
CASSLDSHTEAFF
TGTGCCAGCAGCTTGGACAGCCACACTGAAGCTTTCTTT
>TRBJ1-6|TRBV2|NA
CASGQGYNSPLHF
TGTGCCAGCGGGCAGGGATATAATTCACCCCTCCACTTT
>TRBJ2-2|TRBV5-1|NA
CASSLFAGNTGELFF
TGCGCCAGCAGCTTGTTTGCAGGGAACACCGGGGAGCTGTTTTTT